This TCR beta chain was recovered during a study of cytomegalovirus exposure and HLA in healthy donors. Findings and caveats of the study: Later analysis revealed greater clonal expansion in HLA-associated TCR beta chains than in equally common others.

60 Vbeta and 13 Jbeta primers were used in PCR. Only in-frame clones appear in the TCRdb table, and some are missing; sequencing was by immunoSEQ multiplex PCR. Counted here are around 150,000 clones, 80% to 85% occurring once; the ten biggest clones make up approximately 2%. In this sample, this clone turned up a few times. Antigen specificity is unknown. The junction does not match germline at one end; this may be a read error. The CDR3 loop spans 13 amino acids. Germline-derived CDR1 and CDR2 are MGHRA and YSYEKL. This TCR was sampled from a young man in good health and CMV-seronegative. The chain links TRBV4-1 to TRBJ1-4; D unclear. Sequencing was done on a sample of PBMCs. The CDR3 loop is CASSQGVNQKLFF. CDR3 nucleotides: TGCGCCAGCAGCCAGGGAGTTAATCAAAAACTGTTTTTT.